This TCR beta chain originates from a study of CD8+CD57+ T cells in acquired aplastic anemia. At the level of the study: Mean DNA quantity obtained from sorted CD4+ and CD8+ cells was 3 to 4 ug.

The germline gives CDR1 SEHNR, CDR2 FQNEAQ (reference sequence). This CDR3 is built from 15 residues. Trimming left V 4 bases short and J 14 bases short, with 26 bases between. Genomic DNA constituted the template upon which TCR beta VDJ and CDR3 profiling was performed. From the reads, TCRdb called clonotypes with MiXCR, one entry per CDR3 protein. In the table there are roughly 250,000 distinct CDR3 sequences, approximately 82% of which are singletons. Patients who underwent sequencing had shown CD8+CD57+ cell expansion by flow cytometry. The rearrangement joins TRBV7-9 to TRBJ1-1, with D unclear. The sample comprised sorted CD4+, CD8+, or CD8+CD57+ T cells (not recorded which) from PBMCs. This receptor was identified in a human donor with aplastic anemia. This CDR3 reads CASSSEDTQNTDPFF. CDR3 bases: TGTGCCAGCAGCTCCGAAGATACGCAGAATACTGACCCATTCTTT. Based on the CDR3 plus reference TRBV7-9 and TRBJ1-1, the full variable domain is DTGVSQNPRHKITKRGQNVTFRCDPISEHNRLYWYRQTLGQGPEFLTYFQNEAQLEKSRLLSDRFSAERPKGSFSTLEIQRTEQGDSAMYLCASSSEDTQNTDPFFGQGTRLTVV.